This record covers a single TCR beta chain. This CDR3 has 14 residues. Germline CDR1 reads SGDLS; CDR2 reads YYNGEE. Trimming removed 4 bases at V and 7 bases at J, with 14 bases between. This record belongs to a study of blood T cell repertoires in COVID-19. Data came from immunoSEQ multiplex PCR; TCRdb stores just in-frame clones and leaves some out. The sample lists some 500,000 clones; about 89% were seen once. Those enrolled in Seattle joined during active infection and were followed longitudinally afterward. The receptor was isolated from a woman aged 45-60 years with COVID-19, enrolled during active disease. Sequencing used peripheral blood. The V call is TRBV9, the J call TRBJ2-2; D unresolved. CDR3 residues: CASSSRLGGGELFF. The CDR3 nucleotides read TGTGCCAGCAGCTCCAGACTGGGTGGCGGGGAGCTGTTTTTT.